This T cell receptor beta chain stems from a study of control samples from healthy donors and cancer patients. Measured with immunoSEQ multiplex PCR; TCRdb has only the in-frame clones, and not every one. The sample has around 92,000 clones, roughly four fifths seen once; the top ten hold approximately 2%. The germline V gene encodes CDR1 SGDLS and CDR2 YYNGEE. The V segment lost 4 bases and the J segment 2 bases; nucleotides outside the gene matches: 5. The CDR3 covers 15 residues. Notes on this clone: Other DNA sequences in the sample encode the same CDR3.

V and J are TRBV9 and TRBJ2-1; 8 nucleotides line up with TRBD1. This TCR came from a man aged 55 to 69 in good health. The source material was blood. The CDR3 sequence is CASSPRDRTYNEQFF. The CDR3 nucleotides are TGTGCCAGCAGCCCCCGGGACAGGACCTACAATGAGCAGTTCTTC.